Detailed here is one T cell receptor (beta chain). One end of the junction is discordant with germline, which a read error may explain. The source of the sample is a study of blood T cells in healthy people across ages. A second PCR, run for about 7 to 11 cycles, used a sample-barcoded 5' primer plus a J-beta primer mix. TCRdb reanalysed the 5' RACE reads using MiXCR and keeps one entry per CDR3 protein. The top ten clones hold 23% of a sample with over 1,500,000 distinct CDR3 sequences, roughly two fifths of them seen once. Each sample had at least 7 million PBMCs isolated. The length of the CDR3 is 15 residues. Germline V CDR1 and CDR2: MNHNY, SVGAGI (reference sequence).

The chain uses TRBV6-6 and TRBJ2-7; maybe TRBD1 (6 bases). Sequences were obtained from blood. This clonotype was obtained from a human donor in good health. CDR3 region: CVSSPRTVSSYEQYF. The CDR3 region has the DNA TGTGTCAGCAGTCCGCGGACAGTGAGCTCCTACGAGCAGTACTTC.